This is a list of T cell receptor beta chains from one sample in a study of OX40 agonist ivuxolimab in advanced cancers. Generated by immunoSEQ multiplex PCR, the TCRdb table keeps only in-frame clones and is missing some. The sample contains over 25,000 clones, over 75% of which appear only once. The specimen comprised CD4+ or CD8+ T cells sorted from blood, sampled in a trial of the OX40 agonist ivuxolimab. The receptors originated from an adult with an advanced solid tumor such as melanoma, head and neck, liver or kidney cancer. Each CDR3 is given with its conserved first and last residue. D genes are given only for firm matches. A row's size may be missing; if present it is once, few, many or a size class.

DNA: TGTGCCAGCAGCTTGCGATTGGGACAGAAAATTAACTATGGCTACACCTTC; CDR3: CASSLRLGQKINYGYTF; J: TRBJ1-2; size: .; D: TRBD1; V: TRBV5-5
DNA: TGTGCCAGCAGCGACGGGCCCGGGGCGTCAAGGAACACTGAAGCTTTCTTT; CDR3: CASSDGPGASRNTEAFF; J: TRBJ1-1; size: once; D: .; V: TRBV7-9
DNA: TGCGCCAGCAGCTTTACTAGCGGGACCTACGAGCAGTACTTC; CDR3: CASSFTSGTYEQYF; J: TRBJ2-7; size: once; D: TRBD2; V: TRBV5-1
DNA: TGTGCCAGCAGCGTAGGATCTAGCGGGAGCACAGATACGCAGTATTTT; CDR3: CASSVGSSGSTDTQYF; J: TRBJ2-3; size: .; D: TRBD2; V: TRBV9
DNA: TGCGCCAGCAGCCCACTAGGGGGGGGAGGCAATGAGCAGTTCTTC; CDR3: CASSPLGGGGNEQFF; J: TRBJ2-1; size: .; D: .; V: TRBV5-1
DNA: TGTGCTAGCAGCTTAGTTAGGACAACGAACACCGGGGAGCTGTTTTTT; CDR3: CASSLVRTTNTGELFF; J: TRBJ2-2; size: .; D: .; V: TRBV7-7
DNA: TGCGCCAGCAGCCATGGGACTGGAGAAGAGGCCCAGTACTTC; CDR3: CASSHGTGEEAQYF; J: TRBJ2-5; size: .; D: .; V: TRBV4-1
DNA: TGTGCTAGTGGTTCCCGCTCCCGCTTCCCGCTCCCGGGGCGCGAGCAGTACTTC; CDR3: CASGSRSRFPLPGREQYF; J: TRBJ2-7; size: .; D: .; V: TRBV12-5
DNA: TGTGCCAGCAGCCAAACAGCAACTAATGAAAAACTGTTTTTT; CDR3: CASSQTATNEKLFF; J: TRBJ1-4; size: .; D: .; V: TRBV7-9
DNA: TGTGCCAGCGGTCTAGTCAGCAATGAGCAGTTCTTC; CDR3: CASGLVSNEQFF; J: TRBJ2-1; size: .; D: .; V: TRBV6-5
DNA: TGTGCCAGCAGCTTATTAGGTACCTTGACTAGCGGGACGTCAGATACGCAGTATTTT; CDR3: CASSLLGTLTSGTSDTQYF; J: TRBJ2-3; size: .; D: TRBD2; V: TRBV11-3
DNA: TGTGCTAGCGCCCTAGGGGTGGGATTGGGAGAGACCCAGTACTTC; CDR3: CASALGVGLGETQYF; J: TRBJ2-5; size: once; D: .; V: TRBV7-7
DNA: TGTGCCATCAGTGAGTTGGGTTCAGGGGCCACCTACGAGCAGTACTTC; CDR3: CAISELGSGATYEQYF; J: TRBJ2-7; size: .; D: .; V: TRBV10-3
DNA: TGTGCCAGCAGCTTGGGACAGGGTGGGAACATTCAGTACTTC; CDR3: CASSLGQGGNIQYF; J: TRBJ2-4; size: .; D: TRBD1; V: TRBV5-6
DNA: TGTGCCTGGAGTGACGGCGGCGGTCTGTCCACAGATACGCAGTATTTT; CDR3: CAWSDGGGLSTDTQYF; J: TRBJ2-3; size: .; D: .; V: TRBV30
DNA: TGTGCCAGCTCACTATTTCCGAGGGATGGACGGGAAAAACTGTTTTTT; CDR3: CASSLFPRDGREKLFF; J: TRBJ1-4; size: .; D: .; V: TRBV18
DNA: TGTGCCAGCAGCCCTTCCGCGGGTACTAGCACAGATACGCAGTATTTT; CDR3: CASSPSAGTSTDTQYF; J: TRBJ2-3; size: few; D: .; V: TRBV9
DNA: TGTGCCAGCAGTGATTCAGGGGGTCAGCCCCAGCATTTT; CDR3: CASSDSGGQPQHF; J: TRBJ1-5; size: .; D: TRBD1; V: TRBV2
DNA: TGTGCCAGCAGGGACGGGGGGGCAGATACGCAGTATTTT; CDR3: CASRDGGADTQYF; J: TRBJ2-3; size: .; D: TRBD2; V: TRBV7-6
DNA: TGTGCCAGCAGCGTTCCCGGGACAGGAGACGACAATGAGCAGTTCTTC; CDR3: CASSVPGTGDDNEQFF; J: TRBJ2-1; size: .; D: TRBD1; V: TRBV9
DNA: TGTGCCAGCACCTCTACAACGACCGTGGGGATCGAGCAGTACTTC; CDR3: CASTSTTTVGIEQYF; J: TRBJ2-7; size: .; D: .; V: TRBV7-3
DNA: TGTGCCAGCAGTTTTGAGGGAGACTATGGCTACACCTTC; CDR3: CASSFEGDYGYTF; J: TRBJ1-2; size: .; D: .; V: TRBV28
DNA: TGTGCCAGTAGTATAGACAGGGACCTGGGATATAGCAATCAGCCCCAGCATTTT; CDR3: CASSIDRDLGYSNQPQHF; J: TRBJ1-5; size: .; D: .; V: TRBV19
DNA: TGTGCCAGCGACCCGGAGGGGCAAGAGACCCAGTACTTC; CDR3: CASDPEGQETQYF; J: TRBJ2-5; size: few; D: .; V: TRBV28
DNA: TGTGCCAGCAGCCAGTCCGCTAGCGTTTGGCAGTACTTC; CDR3: CASSQSASVWQYF; J: TRBJ2-7; size: .; D: .; V: TRBV5-4
DNA: TGTGCCAGCATTACAGGGCTGGGGACCCAGTACTTC; CDR3: CASITGLGTQYF; J: TRBJ2-5; size: .; D: .; V: TRBV2
DNA: TGTGCCAGTCGGCTCAGTCGACAAAGCAATCAGCCCCAGCATTTT; CDR3: CASRLSRQSNQPQHF; J: TRBJ1-5; size: .; D: .; V: TRBV6-1
DNA: TGTGCCAGCAGTTTAGCGGGGGTCGGCACAGATACGCAGTATTTT; CDR3: CASSLAGVGTDTQYF; J: TRBJ2-3; size: few; D: TRBD2; V: TRBV28
DNA: TGCAGCGTTGAAGACAGGGTCGGCGAGCAGTACTTC; CDR3: CSVEDRVGEQYF; J: TRBJ2-7; size: .; D: .; V: TRBV29-1
DNA: TGTGCCAGCAGTTTATCGGGGTCGGCGTACAATGAGCAGTTCTTC; CDR3: CASSLSGSAYNEQFF; J: TRBJ2-1; size: .; D: .; V: TRBV27
DNA: TGTGCCAGCGGCTACAGGGGGCGCCGGTACGAGCAGTACTTC; CDR3: CASGYRGRRYEQYF; J: TRBJ2-7; size: .; D: TRBD1; V: TRBV11-3
DNA: TGTGCCAGTAGTATCGGGACTAGCAATGAGCAGTTCTTC; CDR3: CASSIGTSNEQFF; J: TRBJ2-1; size: many; D: TRBD2; V: TRBV19
DNA: TGTGCCGCGGGGACAAACTCCTACGAGCAGTACTTC; CDR3: CAAGTNSYEQYF; J: TRBJ2-7; size: .; D: .; V: TRBV2
DNA: TGTGCCAGCAGCTTAGTCGGGACACCTCCTTACGAGCAGTACTTC; CDR3: CASSLVGTPPYEQYF; J: TRBJ2-7; size: .; D: .; V: TRBV7-8
DNA: TGCGCCAGCAGGGCGTTCGGACAGGGAGGTAGGAGTGAGCAGTTCTTC; CDR3: CASRAFGQGGRSEQFF; J: TRBJ2-1; size: .; D: TRBD1; V: TRBV5-1
DNA: TGTGCCAGCAGGTTACCGCATTCTCAAACCTCCTATGGCTACACCTTC; CDR3: CASRLPHSQTSYGYTF; J: TRBJ1-2; size: .; D: .; V: TRBV5-6
DNA: TGCGCCAGCAGCACGAAGATTACCTCGATTGTTGCGGCAGATACGCAGTATTTT; CDR3: CASSTKITSIVAADTQYF; J: TRBJ2-3; size: .; D: .; V: TRBV4-1
DNA: TGCGCCAGCAGCTTGGGCACCTACGAGCAGTACTTC; CDR3: CASSLGTYEQYF; J: TRBJ2-7; size: .; D: .; V: TRBV5-1
DNA: TGTGCCAGTAACCCCCAGGGACAGATCAAACCGAACACCGGGGAGCTGTTTTTT; CDR3: CASNPQGQIKPNTGELFF; J: TRBJ2-2; size: .; D: TRBD1; V: TRBV19
DNA: TGTGCCAGCAGCAAGAGCGGGATAGGCTACAATGAGCAGTTCTTC; CDR3: CASSKSGIGYNEQFF; J: TRBJ2-1; size: .; D: TRBD2; V: TRBV7-9
DNA: TGTGCCAGCAGCGTACGATACTTGACCGACGAGCAGTACTTC; CDR3: CASSVRYLTDEQYF; J: TRBJ2-7; size: .; D: .; V: TRBV7-8
DNA: TGTGCCAGCAGCCCCGGACTAACCTACGAGCAGTACTTC; CDR3: CASSPGLTYEQYF; J: TRBJ2-7; size: .; D: .; V: TRBV28
DNA: TGTGCCAGCAGTGAAAGGGTCAGATTAAGCTCCTACAATGAGCAGTTCTTC; CDR3: CASSERVRLSSYNEQFF; J: TRBJ2-1; size: few; D: .; V: TRBV2
DNA: TGTGCCAGCAGCAGGGACCGTCACACTGAAGCTTTCTTT; CDR3: CASSRDRHTEAFF; J: TRBJ1-1; size: .; D: .; V: TRBV6-5
DNA: TGTGCCAGCAGTGATGTCACTAACAACTCCTACGAGCAGTACTTC; CDR3: CASSDVTNNSYEQYF; J: TRBJ2-7; size: .; D: .; V: TRBV2
DNA: TGTGCCAGCAGCTTCGGGACAGATTACAATGAGCAGTTCTTC; CDR3: CASSFGTDYNEQFF; J: TRBJ2-1; size: .; D: TRBD1; V: TRBV5-6
DNA: TGTGCCAGCAGTTTGAGTCTTAACTCTGGAAACACCATATATTTT; CDR3: CASSLSLNSGNTIYF; J: TRBJ1-3; size: .; D: .; V: TRBV11-2
DNA: TGTGCCAGCAGCTCTCTAGCGGGGGGGCTGGAAGAGCAGTTCTTC; CDR3: CASSSLAGGLEEQFF; J: TRBJ2-1; size: .; D: TRBD2; V: TRBV5-4
DNA: TGCGCCAGCAGCCCCATAATGGCTAACTATGGCTACACCTTC; CDR3: CASSPIMANYGYTF; J: TRBJ1-2; size: .; D: .; V: TRBV4-1
DNA: TGTGCCAGCAGCCCGCAGGGCGGGAGTCTATACAATGAGCAGTTCTTC; CDR3: CASSPQGGSLYNEQFF; J: TRBJ2-1; size: .; D: TRBD2; V: TRBV14
DNA: TGTGCCAGCAGTTTTGCGTCGAGGGTGGGTTTTGACCCCCCCCACACCTCTAGCTCCTACGAGCAGTACTTC; CDR3: CASSFASRVGFDPPHTSSSYEQYF; J: TRBJ2-7; size: .; D: .; V: TRBV28
DNA: TGTGCCAGCAGGTTTGGCTGGGGGCTGGGAAACACCATATATTTT; CDR3: CASRFGWGLGNTIYF; J: TRBJ1-3; size: .; D: .; V: TRBV28
DNA: TGTGCCAGCAGCCTCCTTAGCGGGATTGAGCAGTTCTTC; CDR3: CASSLLSGIEQFF; J: TRBJ2-1; size: .; D: TRBD2; V: TRBV5-6
DNA: TGCGCCAGCAGCTTTCGACTAGCGGGCTCCTACAATGAGCAGTTCTTC; CDR3: CASSFRLAGSYNEQFF; J: TRBJ2-1; size: .; D: TRBD2; V: TRBV5-1
DNA: TGTGCCAGCAGCTTGAGACGTCGATCCAATGAAAAACTGTTTTTT; CDR3: CASSLRRRSNEKLFF; J: TRBJ1-4; size: .; D: .; V: TRBV5-5